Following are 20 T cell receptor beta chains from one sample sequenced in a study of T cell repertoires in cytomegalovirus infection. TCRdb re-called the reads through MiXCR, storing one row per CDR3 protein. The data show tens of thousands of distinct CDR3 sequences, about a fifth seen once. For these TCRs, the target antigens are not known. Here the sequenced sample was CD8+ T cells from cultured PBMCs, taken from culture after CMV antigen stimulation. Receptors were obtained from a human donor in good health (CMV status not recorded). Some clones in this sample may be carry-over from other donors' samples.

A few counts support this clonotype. In DNA, the CDR3 is TGTGCCAGCAGCCCCGCTTTAGTGGGGTCGGAGACCCAGTACTTC. It codes for CASSPALVGSETQYF. The chain links TRBV7-2 to TRBJ2-5, with D hard to call. The CDR3 totals 15 residues. Germline CDR1 and CDR2: SGHTA and FQGNSA. The ends were cut back, 5 bases at V and 5 bases at J, with 18 bases in the middle.

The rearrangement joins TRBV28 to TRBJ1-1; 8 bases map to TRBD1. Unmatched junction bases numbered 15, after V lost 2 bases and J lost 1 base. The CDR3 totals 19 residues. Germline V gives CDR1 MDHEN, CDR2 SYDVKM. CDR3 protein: CASSLPRDRPFPENTEAFF. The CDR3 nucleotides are TGTGCCAGCAGTTTACCTCGGGACAGGCCTTTTCCCGAGAACACTGAAGCTTTCTTT. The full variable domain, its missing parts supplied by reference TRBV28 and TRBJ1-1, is DVKVTQSSRYLVKRTGEKVFLECVQDMDHENMFWYRQDPGLGLRLIYFSYDVKMKEKGDIPEGYSVSREKKERFSLILESASTNQTSMYLCASSLPRDRPFPENTEAFFGQGTRLTVV.

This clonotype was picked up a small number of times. DNA for the CDR3: TGTGCCAGCAGCGTTCAGGGAATTGGCTACACCTTC. Its protein is CASSVQGIGYTF. The chain joins TRBV7-9 to TRBJ1-2; maybe TRBD1 (5 bases). The CDR3 length is 12 residues. Trimming cost V 5 bases and J 7 bases, with 11 bases left between them. The germline gives CDR1 SEHNR, CDR2 FQNEAQ (reference sequence).

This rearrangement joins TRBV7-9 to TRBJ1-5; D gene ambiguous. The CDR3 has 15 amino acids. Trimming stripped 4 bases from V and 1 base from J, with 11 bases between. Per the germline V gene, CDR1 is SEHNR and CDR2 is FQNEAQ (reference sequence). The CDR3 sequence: CASSSDEGSNQPQHF. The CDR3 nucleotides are TGTGCCAGCAGCTCAGATGAGGGAAGCAATCAGCCCCAGCATTTT.

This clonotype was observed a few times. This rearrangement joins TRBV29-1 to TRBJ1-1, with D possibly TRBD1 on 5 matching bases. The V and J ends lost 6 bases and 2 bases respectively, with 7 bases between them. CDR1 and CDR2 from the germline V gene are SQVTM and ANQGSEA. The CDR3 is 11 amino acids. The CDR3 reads CSVTENTEAFF. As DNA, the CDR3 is TGCAGCGTGACAGAAAACACTGAAGCTTTCTTT.

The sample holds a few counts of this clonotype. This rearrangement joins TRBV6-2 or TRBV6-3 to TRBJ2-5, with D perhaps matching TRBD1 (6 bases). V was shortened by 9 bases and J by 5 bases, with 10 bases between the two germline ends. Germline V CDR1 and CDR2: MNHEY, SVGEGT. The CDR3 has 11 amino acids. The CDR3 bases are TGTGCCAGACAGGGAACGGAGACCCAGTACTTC. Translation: CARQGTETQYF.

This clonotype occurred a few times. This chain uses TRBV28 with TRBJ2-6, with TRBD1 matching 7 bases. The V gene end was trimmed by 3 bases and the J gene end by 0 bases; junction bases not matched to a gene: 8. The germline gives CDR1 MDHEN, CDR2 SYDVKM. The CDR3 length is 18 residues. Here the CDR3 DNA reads TGTGCCAGCAGTTTCTCCGGGACAGAGGTCTCTGGGGCCAACGTCCTGACTTTC. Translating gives CASSFSGTEVSGANVLTF. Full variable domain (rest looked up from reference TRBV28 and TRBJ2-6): DVKVTQSSRYLVKRTGEKVFLECVQDMDHENMFWYRQDPGLGLRLIYFSYDVKMKEKGDIPEGYSVSREKKERFSLILESASTNQTSMYLCASSFSGTEVSGANVLTFGAGSRLTVL.

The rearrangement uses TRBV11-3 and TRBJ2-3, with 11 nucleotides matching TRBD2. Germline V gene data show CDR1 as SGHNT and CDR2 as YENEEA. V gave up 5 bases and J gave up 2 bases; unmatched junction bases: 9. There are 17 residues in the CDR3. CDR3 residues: CASSPDDSGGATDTQYF. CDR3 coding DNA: TGTGCCAGCAGCCCCGATGATAGCGGGGGGGCCACAGATACGCAGTATTTT. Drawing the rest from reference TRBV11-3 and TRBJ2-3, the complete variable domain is EAGVVQSPRYKIIEKKQPVAFWCNPISGHNTLYWYLQNLGQGPELLIRYENEEAVDDSQLPKDRFSAERLKGVDSTLKIQPAELGDSAVYLCASSPDDSGGATDTQYFGPGTRLTVL.

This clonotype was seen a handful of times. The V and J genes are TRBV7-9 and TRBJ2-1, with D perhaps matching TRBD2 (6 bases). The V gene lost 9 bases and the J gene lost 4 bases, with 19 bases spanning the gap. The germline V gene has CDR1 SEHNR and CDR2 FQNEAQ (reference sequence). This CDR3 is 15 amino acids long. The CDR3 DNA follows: TGTGCCAGTCTCATGCGGGGCAGTAAGTACAATGAGCAGTTCTTC. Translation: CASLMRGSKYNEQFF.

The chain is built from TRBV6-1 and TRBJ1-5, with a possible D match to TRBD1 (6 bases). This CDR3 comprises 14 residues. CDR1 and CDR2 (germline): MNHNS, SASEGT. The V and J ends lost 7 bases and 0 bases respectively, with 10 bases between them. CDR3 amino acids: CASNQQGSNQPQHF. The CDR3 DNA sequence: TGTGCCAGCAACCAACAGGGTAGCAATCAGCCCCAGCATTTT.

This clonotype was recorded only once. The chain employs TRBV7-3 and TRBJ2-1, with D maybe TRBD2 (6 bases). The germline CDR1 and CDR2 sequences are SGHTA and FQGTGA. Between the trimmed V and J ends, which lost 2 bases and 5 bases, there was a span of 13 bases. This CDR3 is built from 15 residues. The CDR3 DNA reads TGTGCCAGCAGCTTATACCTAGCGATTAACAATGAGCAGTTCTTC. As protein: CASSLYLAINNEQFF. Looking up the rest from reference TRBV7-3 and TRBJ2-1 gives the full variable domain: GAGVSQTPSNKVTEKGKYVELRCDPISGHTALYWYRQSLGQGPEFLIYFQGTGAADDSGLPNDRFFAVRPEGSVSTLKIQRTERGDSAVYLCASSLYLAINNEQFFGPGTRLTVL.

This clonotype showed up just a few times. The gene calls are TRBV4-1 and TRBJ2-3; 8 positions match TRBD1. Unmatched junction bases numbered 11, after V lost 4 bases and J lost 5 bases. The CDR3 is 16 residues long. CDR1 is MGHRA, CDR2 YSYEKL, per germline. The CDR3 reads CASSLRDRGAEDTQYF. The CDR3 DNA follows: TGCGCCAGCAGCCTCAGAGACAGGGGCGCGGAAGATACGCAGTATTTT.

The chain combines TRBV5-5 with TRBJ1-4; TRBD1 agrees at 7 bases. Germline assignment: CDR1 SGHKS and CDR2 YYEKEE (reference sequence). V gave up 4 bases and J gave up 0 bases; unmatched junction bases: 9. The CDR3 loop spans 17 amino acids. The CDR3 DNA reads TGTGCCAGCAGCGAAGCGGGACAGCCCGCAACTAATGAAAAACTGTTTTTT. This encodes CASSEAGQPATNEKLFF.

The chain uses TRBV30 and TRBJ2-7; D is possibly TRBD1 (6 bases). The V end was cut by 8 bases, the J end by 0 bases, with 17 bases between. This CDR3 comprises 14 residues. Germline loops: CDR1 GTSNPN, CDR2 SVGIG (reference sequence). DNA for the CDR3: TGTGCCAGTGGACTCCGGGACAACTCCTACGAGCAGTACTTC. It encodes CASGLRDNSYEQYF.

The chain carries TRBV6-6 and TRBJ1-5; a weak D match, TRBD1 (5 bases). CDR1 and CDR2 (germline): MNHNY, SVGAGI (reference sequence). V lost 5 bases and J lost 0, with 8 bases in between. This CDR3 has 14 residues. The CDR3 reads CASSPGTSNQPQHF. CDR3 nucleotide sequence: TGTGCCAGCAGTCCAGGGACTAGCAATCAGCCCCAGCATTTT.

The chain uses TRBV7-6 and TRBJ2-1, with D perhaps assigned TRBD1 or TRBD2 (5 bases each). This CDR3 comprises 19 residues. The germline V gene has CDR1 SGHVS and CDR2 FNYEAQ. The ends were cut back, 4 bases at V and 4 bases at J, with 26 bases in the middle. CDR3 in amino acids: CASSYLTPNSGAIYNEQFF. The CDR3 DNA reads TGTGCCAGCAGCTATCTTACACCTAATTCCGGGGCGATTTACAATGAGCAGTTCTTC.

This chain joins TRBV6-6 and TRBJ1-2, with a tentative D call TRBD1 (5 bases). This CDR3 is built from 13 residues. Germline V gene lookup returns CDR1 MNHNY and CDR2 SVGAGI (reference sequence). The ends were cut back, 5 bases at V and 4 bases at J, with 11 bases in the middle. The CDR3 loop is CASSGGSLYGYTF. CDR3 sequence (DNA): TGTGCCAGCAGTGGGGGATCTCTCTATGGCTACACCTTC.

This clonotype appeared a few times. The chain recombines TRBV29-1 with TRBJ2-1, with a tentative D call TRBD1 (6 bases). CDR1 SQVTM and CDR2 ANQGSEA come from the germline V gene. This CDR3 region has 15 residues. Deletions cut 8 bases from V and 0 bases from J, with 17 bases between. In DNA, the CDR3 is TGCAGCCCCGAGGGGACAACTCACTCCTACAATGAGCAGTTCTTC. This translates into CSPEGTTHSYNEQFF.

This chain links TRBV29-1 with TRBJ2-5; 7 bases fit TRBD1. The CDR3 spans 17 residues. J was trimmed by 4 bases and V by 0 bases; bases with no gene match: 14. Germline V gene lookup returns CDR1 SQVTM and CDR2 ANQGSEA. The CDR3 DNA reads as TGCAGCGTTGAAGATCTTCAGGGGGACGAGTGGCCAGAGACCCAGTACTTC. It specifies CSVEDLQGDEWPETQYF.

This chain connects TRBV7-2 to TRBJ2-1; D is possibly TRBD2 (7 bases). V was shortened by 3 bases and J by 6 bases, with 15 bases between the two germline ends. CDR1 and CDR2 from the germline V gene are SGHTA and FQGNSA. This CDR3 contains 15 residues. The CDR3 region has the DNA TGTGCCAGCAGCTTCCGGACTCGGGGGGCCAATGAGCAGTTCTTC. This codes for CASSFRTRGANEQFF.